This passage covers 11 T cell receptor beta chains from one sample sequenced in a study of OX40 agonist ivuxolimab in advanced cancers. Repertoires were generated with immunoSEQ multiplex PCR, while TCRdb's copy carries only in-frame clones and drops some. The profile shows some 39,000 clones, more than 65% of them singletons. The starting material was CD4+ or CD8+ T cells sorted from blood, obtained in a trial of the OX40 agonist ivuxolimab. These receptors were collected from an adult with an advanced solid tumor such as melanoma, head and neck, liver or kidney cancer.

CDR3 residues: CAWSDGTSLSTDTQYF. The CDR3 DNA reads TGTGCCTGGAGCGACGGGACTAGCCTTAGCACAGATACGCAGTATTTT. V and J are TRBV30 and TRBJ2-3, with 9 bases matching TRBD2. V gave up 3 bases and J gave up 0 bases; unmatched junction bases: 7. The germline gives CDR1 GTSNPN, CDR2 SVGIG (reference sequence). This CDR3 contains 16 residues.

The CDR3, as DNA: TGTGCCAGCCTGGGGTGGGGTGGGCAGCCCCAGCATTTT. Protein: CASLGWGGQPQHF. This chain connects TRBV28 to TRBJ1-5; the D is unclear. Between the trimmed V and J ends, which lost 8 bases and 7 bases, there was a span of 15 bases. The length of the CDR3 is 13 residues. CDR1 and CDR2 from the germline V gene are MDHEN and SYDVKM.

This clone appeared a few times. This chain links TRBV4-1 with TRBJ2-1, with D tentatively TRBD1 (5 bases). With 4 bases removed from V and 4 bases from J, the gap between germline ends came to 8 bases. This CDR3 is built from 13 residues. Germline CDR1 and CDR2: MGHRA and YSYEKL. The CDR3 DNA is TGCGCCAGCAGCCGACAGTTATACAATGAGCAGTTCTTC. This translates into CASSRQLYNEQFF.

As concerns this clone: Other DNA sequences in this sample translate to the same CDR3. The CDR3 protein is CASSLAGTEAFF. In DNA form, the CDR3 reads TGTGCCAGCAGCTTAGCGGGCACTGAAGCTTTCTTT. This chain joins TRBV7-9 and TRBJ1-1; D unresolved. CDR3 length equals 12 residues. The germline V gene encodes CDR1 SEHNR and CDR2 FQNEAQ (reference sequence). V was shortened by 0 bases and J by 4 bases, with 3 bases between the two germline ends. Based on the CDR3 plus reference TRBV7-9 and TRBJ1-1, the full variable domain is DTGVSQNPRHKITKRGQNVTFRCDPISEHNRLYWYRQTLGQGPEFLTYFQNEAQLEKSRLLSDRFSAERPKGSFSTLEIQRTEQGDSAMYLCASSLAGTEAFFGQGTRLTVV.

This chain connects TRBV4-1 to TRBJ2-6; the match to TRBD1 covers 7 bases. CDR3 length: 17 residues. Germline values: CDR1 MGHRA, CDR2 YSYEKL. V lost 2 bases and J lost 2; bases outside the gene matches: 6. The CDR3 DNA follows: TGCGCCAGCAGCCAATTATTAGGGGGCGCTGGGGCCAACGTCCTGACTTTC. Translating it yields CASSQLLGGAGANVLTF.

The J gene is TRBJ1-4, the V gene TRBV27, with 9 bases that match TRBD1. CDR3 length equals 17 residues. Germline assignment: CDR1 MNHEY and CDR2 SMNVEV (reference sequence). V was clipped by 4 bases and J by 3 bases; unmatched bases: 9. The CDR3 region has the DNA TGTGCCAGCAGTTACCTAAACAGGGGGCTGGCTAATGAAAAACTGTTTTTT. Its translation is CASSYLNRGLANEKLFF.

The rearrangement uses TRBV10-3 and TRBJ2-3; D might be TRBD1 (6 bases). Trimming shortened V by 6 bases and J by 1 base, and 8 bases separated the two germline ends. This CDR3 has 13 amino acids. The germline V gene encodes CDR1 ENHRY and CDR2 SYGVKD. The CDR3 nucleotides read TGTGCCATCAGGGGACAAGGCACAGATACGCAGTATTTT. It translates to CAIRGQGTDTQYF.

The chain employs TRBV30 and TRBJ2-7; 8 nucleotides align to TRBD1. The V gene's germline CDR1 is GTSNPN and CDR2 SVGIG (reference sequence). V was pared by 5 bases and J by 2 bases, with 2 bases of the junction left unmatched. The CDR3 totals 12 residues. CDR3 residues: CAWGTGTYEQYF. The CDR3 coding sequence is TGTGCCTGGGGGACAGGAACCTACGAGCAGTACTTC.

The V gene is TRBV7-6, the J gene TRBJ1-1; no firm D call. Trimming took 2 bases from V and 1 from J, leaving 5 bases between them. Germline lookup yields CDR1 SGHVS and CDR2 FNYEAQ. The CDR3 is 13 residues long. In nucleotides, the CDR3 is TGTGCCAGCAGCTTAAGCGAGAACACTGAAGCTTTCTTT. Translating gives CASSLSENTEAFF. Combining the CDR3 with reference TRBV7-6 and TRBJ1-1 gives the whole variable domain GAGVSQSPRYKVTKRGQDVALRCDPISGHVSLYWYRQALGQGPEFLTYFNYEAQQDKSGLPNDRFSAERPEGSISTLTIQRTEQRDSAMYRCASSLSENTEAFFGQGTRLTVV.

This rearrangement joins TRBV18 to TRBJ1-2; TRBD1 matches at 8 bases. The CDR3 runs 14 residues. Germline loops: CDR1 KGHSH, CDR2 LQKENI. V shed 5 bases and J 3 bases; nucleotides not matched to a gene: 5. The CDR3 spells CASSKQGADYGYTF. Written as DNA, the CDR3 is TGTGCCAGCTCAAAGCAGGGGGCAGACTATGGCTACACCTTC.

This clone was observed a few times. The rearrangement links TRBV28 to TRBJ2-7, with TRBD1 matching 9 bases. The V gene end was trimmed by 3 bases and the J gene end by 3 bases; junction bases not matched to a gene: 9. From germline, CDR1 is MDHEN and CDR2 SYDVKM. The CDR3 is 16 residues long. This CDR3 is CASSFRLDRGIYEQYF. In DNA, the CDR3 is TGTGCCAGCAGTTTCCGTCTCGACAGGGGGATCTACGAGCAGTACTTC.